This T cell receptor (beta chain) came from a study of blood T cell repertoires in COVID-19. For the study at large: Both acute and convalescent COVID-19 samples were obtained from the United States, Italy and Spain. Sample material is recorded as cDNA or gDNA derived from T cells, B-cell-depleted T cells, or PBMCs.

As processed by the authors: Reference gene primer amplification in the assay estimated nucleated cell counts. Method: immunoSEQ multiplex PCR; TCRdb's copy keeps in-frame clones and lacks some. The V and J calls and clone size come from that table; D and trimming were worked out from the DNA. The data contain under 300,000 clones, approximately 84% of them seen just once; the ten biggest clones take up less than 4%. Germline V gene lookup returns CDR1 DFQATT and CDR2 SNEGSKA (reference sequence). The CDR3 loop spans 15 amino acids. V shed 3 bases, J shed 0 bases, and the junction held 6 bases outside the gene matches. Enrollees, about 18 to 89 years old, lived in about two dozen US areas.

The chain carries TRBV20-1 and TRBJ2-3; 7 bases map to TRBD2. Source material: PBMCs or T cells enriched from blood (not recorded which). The sequence derives from a woman aged 40-49 years with acute COVID-19. This chain's CDR3 is CSASEAGSSTDTQYF. In DNA form, the CDR3 reads TGCAGTGCTAGTGAAGCGGGGTCTAGCACAGATACGCAGTATTTT.